The subject of this entry is one T cell receptor beta chain. What it binds is unknown. The sample originates from a study of T cell responses to AZD1222 COVID-19 vaccine. In the study overall: Investigators merged groups given second doses at roughly 4 or roughly 12 weeks. Whole-study findings and limits: The study reported that nearly half of spike-specific TCRs target unmutated variant regions. The donor group comprised mostly white British people and more females; the analysis possibly underestimated clonal diversity. Without day 14 samples, only post-peak T cell repertoires were studied.

Germline CDR1 and CDR2: SQVTM and ANQGSEA. This CDR3 has 11 amino acids. With V trimmed by 6 bases and J by 6 bases, 4 bases remained unmatched. The table came from immunoSEQ multiplex PCR; TCRdb's copy has only in-frame clones and leaves some out. The data hold about 130,000 clones, with roughly 87% observed a single time. The chain combines TRBV29-1 with TRBJ1-2; 7 positions agree with TRBD1. The sequencing used peripheral blood, collected on day 0 of AZD1222 vaccination. This TCR was sampled from an adult in good health. CDR3 DNA sequence: TGCAGCGTAGGGGACAGCCATGGCTACACCTTC. It specifies CSVGDSHGYTF.